This record covers a single T cell receptor (beta chain). Its specificity is unknown. The germline CDR1 and CDR2 sequences are SQVTM and ANQGSEA. V was pared by 7 bases and J by 5 bases, with 9 bases between. The CDR3 sequence is 11 residues long. This sample is drawn from a study of cytomegalovirus exposure and HLA in healthy donors. Study outcomes and limitations: As a later analysis showed, a missense DCLRE1C variant was linked to trimming of TCR beta V- and J-genes. As was reported, the classifier diagnosed cytomegalovirus status with high specificity and sensitivity.

PCR used 60 Vbeta primers and 13 Jbeta primers. Profiling relied on immunoSEQ multiplex PCR, and the TCRdb table lists in-frame clones only, not all of them. The table shows tens of thousands of clones, with approximately 81% occurring only once. This clonotype was sampled from a girl aged 2 to 9 in good health and CMV-seropositive. The V call is TRBV29-1, the J call TRBJ2-1; possibly TRBD1 for D (5 bases). The sequenced sample was PBMCs. The CDR3 DNA reads as TGCAGCGCAGGGCCCCACAATGAGCAGTTCTTC. This sequence encodes CSAGPHNEQFF.